Presented here are 20 T cell receptor beta chains from one specimen sequenced in a study of T cells after yellow fever vaccination. MiXCR, applied by TCRdb to the 5' RACE reads, yields one record per CDR3 protein. The profile shows about 360,000 distinct CDR3 sequences, 6.2% of them singletons. Sequences were derived from PBMCs, sampled 5 days after the yellow fever booster vaccination. Source of these receptors: a man aged 25 to 40 who received the YFV17D yellow fever vaccine.

This clonotype was recorded many times. The chain joins TRBV10-3 to TRBJ2-2; 8 nucleotides agree with TRBD1. The germline CDR1 and CDR2 sequences are ENHRY and SYGVKD. J was trimmed by 3 bases and V by 6 bases; bases with no gene match: 3. The CDR3 has 14 amino acids. CDR3 in DNA: TGTGCCATCAGCCTGACAGGGGACACCGGGGAGCTGTTTTTT. This translates into CAISLTGDTGELFF.

This clonotype appeared many times. The rearrangement joins TRBV23-1 to TRBJ2-1, with D possibly TRBD2 on 5 matching bases. TRBV23-1 is an ORF for which the function is uncertain. The CDR3 contains 18 residues. Between the trimmed V and J ends, which lost 6 bases and 2 bases, there was a span of 23 bases. The CDR3 coding sequence is TGCGCCAGCAGCCCAGGAGGATGGTCCGGAAAGACCTACAATGAGCAGTTCTTC. Translated: CASSPGGWSGKTYNEQFF.

This clonotype was recorded many times. The chain carries TRBV29-1 and TRBJ2-7; 7 nucleotides line up with TRBD2. The trim removed 7 bases at V and 0 bases at J, leaving 6 bases unmatched. The CDR3 consists of 13 residues. CDR1 is SQVTM, CDR2 ANQGSEA, per germline. As DNA, the CDR3 is TGCAGCGCGTCTACTAGCGTCTCCTACGAGCAGTACTTC. Translated: CSASTSVSYEQYF.

This clonotype was picked up many times. The chain employs TRBV5-1 and TRBJ1-6; 7 positions match TRBD1. Germline V gives CDR1 SGHRS, CDR2 YFSETQ. The CDR3 runs 15 residues. V lost 0 bases and J lost 7; bases outside the gene matches: 4. The CDR3 reads CASSLDRGGNSPLHF. For the CDR3, the DNA is TGCGCCAGCAGCTTGGACAGGGGTGGAAATTCACCCCTCCACTTT.

This clonotype came up a few times. The V call is TRBV5-6, the J call TRBJ2-1; D ambiguous. Trimming removed 0 bases at V and 4 bases at J, with 11 bases between. Germline V gene lookup returns CDR1 SGHDT and CDR2 YYEEEE. CDR3 length equals 15 residues. CDR3 loop: CASSLAPRPYNEQFF. The CDR3 DNA sequence: TGTGCCAGCAGCTTGGCCCCACGACCATACAATGAGCAGTTCTTC.

This clonotype was seen at least ten times. The rearrangement joins TRBV27 to TRBJ2-7; D is possibly TRBD1 (5 bases). The V end lost 5 bases, the J end lost 3 bases, and 14 bases lay between the germline ends. The CDR3 sequence is 14 residues long. The germline CDR1 and CDR2 sequences are MNHEY and SMNVEV (reference sequence). Here the CDR3 DNA reads TGTGCCAGCAGTGATAGGGGTCGGCTCTACGAGCAGTACTTC. This gives the protein CASSDRGRLYEQYF.

This clonotype was seen a handful of times. The chain employs TRBV5-4 and TRBJ2-1, with 15 positions matching TRBD2. The V gene end was trimmed by 5 bases and the J gene end by 8 bases; junction bases not matched to a gene: 5. Per the germline V gene, CDR1 is SGHNT and CDR2 is YYREEE (reference sequence). The CDR3 totals 15 residues. The chain's CDR3 is CASSPGLAGGDEQFF. The CDR3 DNA reads as TGTGCCAGCAGTCCCGGACTAGCGGGAGGGGATGAGCAGTTCTTC. The whole variable domain, filled in from reference TRBV5-4 and TRBJ2-1, reads ETGVTQSPTHLIKTRGQQVTLRCSSQSGHNTVSWYQQALGQGPQFIFQYYREEENGRGNFPPRFSGLQFPNYSSELNVNALELDDSALYLCASSPGLAGGDEQFFGPGTRLTVL.

This clonotype was picked up a small number of times. This chain joins TRBV7-9 and TRBJ2-7, with D perhaps assigned TRBD1 or TRBD2 (6 bases each). The CDR3 loop spans 16 amino acids. V was trimmed by 5 bases and J by 3 bases, leaving 20 bases between them. Germline CDR1 reads SEHNR; CDR2 reads FQNEAQ (reference sequence). In nucleotides, the CDR3 is TGTGCCAGCAGCCCTCGCTCATCCGAGGGGGGCTACGAGCAGTACTTC. Translating it yields CASSPRSSEGGYEQYF.

This clonotype was seen a few times. The rearrangement joins TRBV18 to TRBJ2-7, with a weak D call TRBD2 (6 bases). The V end was cut by 4 bases, the J end by 6 bases, with 16 bases between. The CDR3 covers 14 residues. Germline CDR1 KGHSH, CDR2 LQKENI. For the CDR3, the DNA is TGTGCCAGCTCACTAAACGGGGAGGCGGTCGAGCAGTACTTC. The encoded protein is CASSLNGEAVEQYF.

This clonotype was observed many times. V usage is TRBV28 and J usage is TRBJ2-3; 15 nucleotides match TRBD2. CDR1 MDHEN and CDR2 SYDVKM come from the germline V gene. This CDR3 has 18 residues. V lost 3 bases and J lost 6; bases outside the gene matches: 10. CDR3 in amino acids: CASSFSGLAGGVGDTQYF. In DNA, the CDR3 is TGTGCCAGCAGTTTTTCGGGACTAGCGGGAGGTGTCGGGGATACGCAGTATTTT. Full variable domain (missing parts from reference TRBV28 and TRBJ2-3): DVKVTQSSRYLVKRTGEKVFLECVQDMDHENMFWYRQDPGLGLRLIYFSYDVKMKEKGDIPEGYSVSREKKERFSLILESASTNQTSMYLCASSFSGLAGGVGDTQYFGPGTRLTVL.

The sample holds many counts of this clonotype. The chain joins TRBV20-1 to TRBJ1-5; the D gene is possibly TRBD1 (5 bases). Trimming removed 6 bases at V and 3 bases at J, with 15 bases between. The CDR3 is made up of 14 amino acids. Germline V gene data show CDR1 as DFQATT and CDR2 as SNEGSKA (reference sequence). The CDR3, as DNA: TGCAGTGCGGGATATGGGGACCTCAATCAGCCCCAGCATTTT. Encoded protein: CSAGYGDLNQPQHF.

The V and J genes are TRBV5-1 and TRBJ2-7, with 7 bases fitting TRBD1. The germline CDR1 and CDR2 sequences are SGHRS and YFSETQ. The CDR3 extends over 14 amino acids. With V trimmed by 5 bases and J by 0 bases, 5 bases remained unmatched. CDR3 region: CASRFAGGSYEQYF. The CDR3 DNA is TGCGCCAGCAGGTTCGCAGGGGGCTCCTACGAGCAGTACTTC.

This clonotype showed up just a few times. The chain links TRBV20-1 to TRBJ2-5; TRBD1 might be the D (5 bases). The V gene's germline CDR1 is DFQATT and CDR2 SNEGSKA (reference sequence). V was trimmed by 3 bases and J by 4 bases, leaving 9 bases between them. CDR3 size: 12 residues. CDR3 region: CSASSGPETQYF. CDR3 bases: TGCAGTGCTAGCTCAGGGCCAGAGACCCAGTACTTC.

The rearrangement links TRBV12-3 or TRBV12-4 to TRBJ2-1, with D perhaps matching TRBD2 (6 bases). Deletions cut 3 bases from V and 7 bases from J, with 13 bases between. CDR3 length: 14 amino acids. CDR3 region: CASSLGGERNEQFF. The CDR3 nucleotides are TGTGCCAGCAGTTTGGGGGGAGAGAGGAATGAGCAGTTCTTC.

This clonotype has a count of ten or more. The chain uses TRBV20-1 and TRBJ2-6; possible D gene TRBD2, 6 bases. The V gene's germline CDR1 is DFQATT and CDR2 SNEGSKA (reference sequence). V lost 7 bases, J lost 3 bases, and 19 bases lay in between. The CDR3 is made up of 16 amino acids. The CDR3 region has the DNA TGCAGTGTTCGGAGGAGGGCTGGAGGTGGGGCCAACGTCCTGACTTTC. It translates to CSVRRRAGGGANVLTF.

This clonotype was counted at least ten times. This chain uses TRBV12-3 or TRBV12-4 with TRBJ2-3, with 8 nucleotides matching TRBD1. This CDR3 is built from 15 residues. Trimming removed 6 bases from V and 1 base from J; junction bases left unmatched: 6. CDR3 DNA sequence: TGTGCCAGCAGCCGGCCGGGACAGGGCACAGATACGCAGTATTTT. Translation gives CASSRPGQGTDTQYF.

This clonotype was recorded many times. The V and J genes are TRBV4-3 and TRBJ2-1, with 7 bases that match TRBD2. This CDR3 comprises 14 residues. Germline V gives CDR1 LGHNA, CDR2 YSLEER. The V segment lost 0 bases and the J segment 9 bases; nucleotides outside the gene matches: 5. CDR3 DNA: TGCGCCAGCAGCCAAGATAGGGCTAGCGGTGAGCAGTTCTTC. Amino acid sequence: CASSQDRASGEQFF.

This chain joins TRBV9 and TRBJ1-1; TRBD1 matches 7 bases. After removal of 3 bases from V and 5 bases from J, the junction contained 4 bases not matched to a gene. CDR3 length: 13 amino acids. Germline loops: CDR1 SGDLS, CDR2 YYNGEE. The CDR3 nucleotides read TGTGCCAGCAGCGGAGACAGGGTAACTGAAGCTTTCTTT. Translated, it gives CASSGDRVTEAFF.

The sample holds a few counts of this clonotype. V is TRBV25-1 and J is TRBJ2-7, with D tentatively TRBD2 (7 bases). Trimming removed 2 bases at V and 4 bases at J, with 15 bases between. The CDR3 is 15 residues long. Germline V gene data show CDR1 as MGHDK and CDR2 as SYGVNS. The CDR3 region has the DNA TGTGCCAGCAGTGAACTTCGGGGGGCAGGGTACGAGCAGTACTTC. Protein sequence: CASSELRGAGYEQYF.

The chain recombines TRBV20-1 with TRBJ2-2, with D unresolved. The germline gives CDR1 DFQATT, CDR2 SNEGSKA (reference sequence). CDR3 length equals 14 residues. V was clipped by 2 bases and J by 7 bases, with 14 bases between them. CDR3 in DNA: TGCAGTGCTAGACACCACGGAGTGGGCGGGGAGCTGTTTTTT. Translating gives CSARHHGVGGELFF.